These 30 T cell receptor beta chains share one sample of origin, sequenced in a study of blood T cell repertoires in COVID-19. Method: immunoSEQ multiplex PCR; TCRdb's copy keeps in-frame clones and lacks some. The table shows about 130,000 clones, with roughly 80% occurring only once. The sequenced material came from PBMCs or T cells enriched from blood (not recorded which). Receptors were obtained from a man in his fifties who had recovered from COVID-19.

The rearrangement uses TRBV13 and TRBJ2-3; 9 bases are a match to TRBD2. The CDR3 length is 15 residues. Germline V gene data show CDR1 as PRHDT and CDR2 as FYEKMQ (reference sequence). The V and J ends lost 0 bases and 3 bases, in that order; junction bases with no gene match: 1. CDR3 coding DNA: TGTGCCAGCAGCTTAGGTCTAGCGGGGACAGATACGCAGTATTTT. Amino acids: CASSLGLAGTDTQYF.

This chain links TRBV30 with TRBJ1-5; D gene ambiguous. V lost 4 bases and J 5 bases, leaving 15 bases between the germline ends. This CDR3 contains 14 residues. In germline, CDR1 is GTSNPN, CDR2 SVGIG (reference sequence). The DNA of the CDR3 is TGTGCCTGGAAGGACCGGGGTGATTATCAGCCCCAGCATTTT. Amino acids: CAWKDRGDYQPQHF.

The rearrangement uses TRBV7-2 and TRBJ2-2; no clear D. Looked up from germline, CDR1 is SGHTA and CDR2 is FQGNSA. The CDR3 is 12 residues long. Trimming removed 1 base from V and 5 bases from J, with 2 bases in between. The CDR3 sequence is CASSLVTGELFF. The CDR3 region has the DNA TGTGCCAGCAGCTTAGTAACCGGGGAGCTGTTTTTT.

The chain recombines TRBV10-3 with TRBJ2-2, with TRBD2 matching over 11 bases. This CDR3 has 18 residues. CDR1 and CDR2 (germline): ENHRY, SYGVKD. Germline trimming cut 3 bases from V and 0 bases from J; bases unmatched to any gene: 6. Here the CDR3 reads CAISDGTSGPSNTGELFF. CDR3 DNA sequence: TGTGCCATCAGTGATGGGACTAGCGGCCCTTCGAACACCGGGGAGCTGTTTTTT.

The chain has TRBV3-1 (or the pseudogene TRBV3-2) and TRBJ1-3; D ambiguous. In germline, CDR1 is LGHDT, CDR2 YNNKEL (reference sequence). Trimming removed 7 bases at V and 0 bases at J, with 13 bases between. There are 15 residues in the CDR3. The CDR3 region is CASTPTSFSGNTIYF. Here the CDR3 DNA reads TGTGCCAGCACCCCGACATCCTTCTCTGGAAACACCATATATTTT.

The chain carries TRBV7-2 and TRBJ1-5, with D perhaps TRBD1 (6 bases). V shed 4 bases and J shed 4 bases, with 11 bases lying between them. This CDR3 spans 14 amino acids. Looked up from germline, CDR1 is SGHTA and CDR2 is FQGNSA. DNA for the CDR3: TGTGCCAGCAGCTCGGGAGGGGGAAATCAGCCCCAGCATTTT. Translating gives CASSSGGGNQPQHF. Complete variable domain (other parts from reference TRBV7-2 and TRBJ1-5): GAGVSQSPSNKVTEKGKDVELRCDPISGHTALYWYRQSLGQGLEFLIYFQGNSAPDKSGLPSDRFSAERTGGSVSTLTIQRTQQEDSAVYLCASSSGGGNQPQHFGDGTRLSIL.

J is TRBJ2-7 and V is TRBV18; tentative D call: TRBD1 (5 bases). This CDR3 region has 13 residues. V was cut by 3 bases and J by 5 bases, with 11 bases left in between. Germline CDR1 and CDR2: KGHSH and LQKENI. CDR3: CASSPPQGHEQYF. In nucleotides, the CDR3 is TGTGCCAGCTCACCTCCCCAGGGCCACGAGCAGTACTTC. The complete variable domain, with remaining parts taken from reference TRBV18 and TRBJ2-7, reads NAGVMQNPRHLVRRRGQEARLRCSPMKGHSHVYWYRQLPEEGLKFMVYLQKENIIDESGMPKERFSAEFPKEGPSILRIQQVVRGDSAAYFCASSPPQGHEQYFGPGTRLTVT.

The chain couples TRBV4-3 to TRBJ2-3; 9 positions match TRBD2. The CDR3 totals 19 residues. V lost 0 bases and J lost 1; bases outside the gene matches: 11. Germline values: CDR1 LGHNA, CDR2 YSLEER. The CDR3 nucleotides are TGCGCCAGCAGCCAAGAATCCAGACGAGCGGGGGGTCGCACAGATACGCAGTATTTT. It codes for CASSQESRRAGGRTDTQYF.

The chain uses TRBV4-2 and TRBJ2-3, with 9 bases fitting TRBD2. Germline CDR1 is LGHNA and CDR2 is YNFKEQ. This CDR3 is built from 15 residues. V lost 1 base, J lost 4 bases, and 3 bases stayed unmatched. The CDR3: CASSQGAGGSDTQYF. The CDR3 DNA reads TGTGCCAGCAGCCAAGGAGCGGGGGGATCAGATACGCAGTATTTT.

This chain uses TRBV6-7 with TRBJ2-7; D is perhaps TRBD1 (5 bases). TRBV6-7 is filed as an ORF, its function uncertain. The CDR3 length is 17 residues. Trimming pared 0 bases from V and 0 bases from J, leaving 15 bases between. The CDR3 protein is CASSYSQSRAFSYEQYF. CDR3 bases: TGTGCCAGCAGTTACTCGCAGTCCAGGGCCTTCTCCTACGAGCAGTACTTC.

This clone was detected once. The V gene is TRBV28, the J gene TRBJ1-6; D not certain. CDR3 length equals 14 residues. Germline-derived CDR1 and CDR2 are MDHEN and SYDVKM. The V gene lost 5 bases and the J gene lost 7 bases, with 12 bases spanning the gap. CDR3 loop: CASSLGQSNSPLHF. In DNA form, the CDR3 reads TGTGCCAGCAGTCTTGGGCAAAGCAATTCACCCCTCCACTTT.

This clone was counted between two and nine times. The gene calls are TRBV19 and TRBJ2-2; D remains unclear. Deletions cut 11 bases from V and 1 base from J, with 11 bases between. CDR1 is LNHDA and CDR2 is SQIVND in the germline V gene (reference sequence). This CDR3 is built from 13 residues. CDR3 loop: CAAATVNTGELFF. The CDR3 nucleotides are TGTGCCGCAGCGACCGTGAACACCGGGGAGCTGTTTTTT.

The V gene is TRBV7-3, the J gene TRBJ2-1; TRBD2 might be the D (6 bases). Per the germline V gene, CDR1 is SGHTA and CDR2 is FQGTGA. The CDR3 loop spans 16 amino acids. Trimming shortened V by 6 bases and J by 0 bases, and 15 bases separated the two germline ends. The CDR3 DNA follows: TGTGCCAGCAGTAGGGACTTAACGAGCTCCTACAATGAGCAGTTCTTC. This encodes CASSRDLTSSYNEQFF.

This clone was counted a few times. This chain uses TRBV18 with TRBJ2-7; 9 bases align to TRBD1. The V segment lost 3 bases and the J segment 4 bases; nucleotides outside the gene matches: 7. This CDR3 spans 15 amino acids. CDR1 and CDR2 from the germline V gene are KGHSH and LQKENI. The CDR3 here is CASSPDSTGGYEQYF. In nucleotides, the CDR3 is TGTGCCAGCTCACCGGACTCGACAGGGGGGTACGAGCAGTACTTC.

The gene calls are TRBV3-1 (or the pseudogene TRBV3-2) and TRBJ1-6; 11 bases map to TRBD1. CDR1 is LGHDT, CDR2 YNNKEL, per germline (reference sequence). The CDR3 loop spans 17 amino acids. V gave up 3 bases and J gave up 10 bases; unmatched junction bases: 11. CDR3 nucleotide sequence: TGTGCCAGCAGCCACGACTCCGGGACAGGGGGAGAATCACCCCTCCACTTT. This gives the protein CASSHDSGTGGESPLHF.

This clone has only a few counts. V and J are TRBV27 and TRBJ2-7; 9 bases map to TRBD2. The CDR3 sequence is 15 residues long. The germline V gene encodes CDR1 MNHEY and CDR2 SMNVEV (reference sequence). J was trimmed by 2 bases and V by 2 bases; bases with no gene match: 4. CDR3: CASSLNSGGTYEQYF. The CDR3 nucleotides read TGTGCCAGCAGTTTAAATAGCGGGGGCACCTACGAGCAGTACTTC.

The V call is TRBV18, the J call TRBJ1-3; 7 positions match TRBD1. V was pared by 4 bases and J by 0 bases, with 12 bases of the junction left unmatched. The CDR3 covers 18 residues. The V gene's germline CDR1 is KGHSH and CDR2 LQKENI. CDR3 bases: TGTGCCAGCTCACTCTACGGGGCGGGACAGAGCTCTGGAAACACCATATATTTT. It codes for CASSLYGAGQSSGNTIYF.

The chain carries TRBV7-2 and TRBJ1-3; D unclear. V gave up 5 bases and J gave up 2 bases, with 10 bases separating them. CDR1 is SGHTA, CDR2 FQGNSA, per germline. The CDR3 covers 14 residues. In DNA, the CDR3 is TGTGCCAGCAGCGCCGTAACAGCTGGAAACACCATATATTTT. It encodes CASSAVTAGNTIYF.

This clone was counted a few times. The chain links TRBV19 to TRBJ1-6; TRBD1 might be the D (6 bases). Trimming took 7 bases from V and 7 from J, leaving 11 bases between them. Germline assignment: CDR1 LNHDA and CDR2 SQIVND (reference sequence). The CDR3 spans 13 residues. In DNA form, the CDR3 reads TGTGCCAGTAAGGGGACATGGAATTCACCCCTCCACTTT. Translation gives CASKGTWNSPLHF.

This rearrangement joins TRBV5-4 to TRBJ2-7, with D tentatively TRBD1 (6 bases). CDR3 size: 13 residues. Germline V lookup: CDR1 SGHNT, CDR2 YYREEE (reference sequence). Trimming removed 5 bases at V and 1 base at J, with 10 bases between. CDR3: CASSWDKSYEQYF. The CDR3 DNA reads TGTGCCAGCAGTTGGGACAAGTCCTACGAGCAGTACTTC.

This clone was seen just once. The junction does not match germline at one end; this may be a read error. The V gene is TRBV7-8, the J gene TRBJ2-7, with a weak D call TRBD2 (6 bases). CDR1 and CDR2 (germline): SGHVS, FQNEAQ. The CDR3 loop spans 14 amino acids. The CDR3, as DNA: TGTGCCAGCAGCGTAGCAGCCGGGGGCTACGAGCAGTACTTC. As protein: CASSVAAGGYEQYF.

V gene TRBV29-1 combines with J gene TRBJ1-2; a possible D gene is TRBD1 (6 bases). V lost 2 bases and J lost 4, with 11 bases in between. The CDR3 totals 13 residues. Germline loops: CDR1 SQVTM, CDR2 ANQGSEA. The CDR3 reads CSVESQGIYGYTF. The CDR3 DNA sequence: TGCAGCGTTGAAAGTCAGGGGATCTATGGCTACACCTTC.

This chain connects TRBV7-8 to TRBJ1-1; perhaps TRBD1 as D (6 bases). V was cut by 4 bases and J by 4 bases, with 13 bases left in between. This CDR3 region has 14 residues. Germline loops: CDR1 SGHVS, CDR2 FQNEAQ. CDR3 in DNA: TGTGCCAGCAGCTACGCAGGGGTGCGCACTGAAGCTTTCTTT. This sequence encodes CASSYAGVRTEAFF.

This clone was detected only a few times. The chain recombines TRBV19 with TRBJ1-5; TRBD1 aligns across 11 bases. Per the germline V gene, CDR1 is LNHDA and CDR2 is SQIVND (reference sequence). This CDR3 spans 17 amino acids. Trimming removed 6 bases from V and 8 bases from J; junction bases left unmatched: 15. The chain's CDR3 is CASSLAVGQGVNKPQHF. CDR3 bases: TGTGCCAGTAGCCTCGCCGTGGGACAGGGGGTTAACAAGCCCCAGCATTTT.

This clone has more than one count but fewer than ten. The gene calls are TRBV21-1 and TRBJ2-2; TRBD2, the D gene given by the table, was not confirmed from the DNA. TRBV21-1 is deemed a pseudogene. This CDR3 has 19 residues. The CDR3 region has the DNA TGTGCCAGCAGCAAGAGGGACTCTAGCGGGGGGCCGGGGCCCGGGGAGCTGTTTTTT. Protein product: CASSKRDSSGGPGPGELFF.

The chain uses TRBV3-1 (or the pseudogene TRBV3-2) and TRBJ2-4, with 7 bases lining up with TRBD1. Trimming took 3 bases from V and 4 from J; bases not matched to a gene: 12. The germline CDR1 and CDR2 sequences are LGHDT and YNNKEL (reference sequence). There are 17 residues in the CDR3. CDR3 bases: TGTGCCAGCAGCCAGGATCCGGGACAGAGAGCAAAAAACATTCAGTACTTC. It is translated as CASSQDPGQRAKNIQYF.

V gene TRBV9 combines with J gene TRBJ1-2; 9 bases line up with TRBD1. This CDR3 comprises 15 residues. The V gene end was trimmed by 3 bases and the J gene end by 2 bases; junction bases not matched to a gene: 5. Germline loops: CDR1 SGDLS, CDR2 YYNGEE. The CDR3 protein is CASSGGTGRNYGYTF. CDR3 in DNA: TGTGCCAGCAGCGGGGGGACAGGGAGAAACTATGGCTACACCTTC.

V gene TRBV6-2 or TRBV6-3 combines with J gene TRBJ2-4; the D is unclear. The CDR3 consists of 16 residues. Germline CDR1 is MNHEY and CDR2 is SVGEGT. The V gene lost 4 bases and the J gene lost 0 bases, with 13 bases spanning the gap. The chain's CDR3 is CASSSPGELAKNIQYF. The CDR3 DNA reads as TGTGCCAGCAGTTCACCCGGAGAGTTAGCCAAAAACATTCAGTACTTC.

For the CDR3, the DNA is TGCAGCGTTGAAAGCAGGGACAGGGGTGAAAAACTGTTTTTT. Amino acids: CSVESRDRGEKLFF. The V call is TRBV29-1, the J call TRBJ1-4; 10 nucleotides agree with TRBD1. Germline lookup yields CDR1 SQVTM and CDR2 ANQGSEA. The CDR3 has 14 residues. The J segment lost 7 bases and the V segment lost 2 bases, leaving 4 bases of the junction unmatched.

This clone has just one count. The chain combines TRBV19 with TRBJ2-1; tentative D call: TRBD2 (6 bases). The V gene lost 5 bases and the J gene lost 6 bases, with 14 bases spanning the gap. The CDR3 spans 14 residues. The germline gives CDR1 LNHDA, CDR2 SQIVND (reference sequence). CDR3 residues: CASSEVGGSNEQFF. The CDR3 region has the DNA TGTGCCAGTAGTGAAGTAGGAGGGTCCAATGAGCAGTTCTTC.